A selection of T cell receptor beta chains follows, all from one sample in a study of blood T cell repertoires in COVID-19. Sequenced by immunoSEQ multiplex PCR; TCRdb stores in-frame clones only, minus some. The sample lists roughly 500,000 clones; approximately 90% were seen once. The sequenced sample was PBMCs or T cells enriched from blood (not recorded which). These receptors all come from a woman between 35 and 50 years old who had recovered from COVID-19. Each CDR3 is given with its conserved first and last residue. Each record gives: J gene, V gene, D gene, clone size, CDR3 protein, CDR3 DNA. The D gene is left open where the match is weak. Rows give clone size only sometimes, using once, few, many, or a class for an expanded clone.

TRBJ1-2	TRBV12-5	.	.	CASGGDAGANYGYTF	TGTGCTAGTGGGGGAGACGCTGGGGCTAACTATGGCTACACCTTC
TRBJ2-7	TRBV7-9	.	.	CASSLGTEPYEQYF	TGTGCCAGCAGCTTAGGGACAGAACCCTACGAGCAGTACTTC
TRBJ1-2	TRBV6-2/TRBV6-3	TRBD1	.	CASSYSAGTVYGYTF	TGTGCCAGCAGTTACTCAGCCGGGACAGTCTATGGCTACACCTTC
TRBJ2-1	TRBV5-4	TRBD1	.	CASSFGQGAISYNEQFF	TGTGCCAGCAGCTTTGGACAGGGGGCTATATCCTACAATGAGCAGTTCTTC
TRBJ1-1	TRBV6-5	.	many	CASSYRPRGLSEAFF	TGTGCCAGCAGTTACCGTCCCCGGGGGTTATCTGAAGCTTTCTTT
TRBJ1-2	TRBV2	.	.	CASSPLMDSHGYTF	TGTGCCAGCAGTCCGCTGATGGACAGTCATGGCTACACCTTC
TRBJ1-2	TRBV20-1	.	.	CSAIDRQDGYGYTF	TGCAGTGCTATTGACAGACAAGACGGCTATGGCTACACCTTC
TRBJ2-7	TRBV7-4	TRBD1	.	CASSLYRGVPYEQYF	TGTGCCAGCAGCTTATACAGGGGAGTACCCTACGAGCAGTACTTC
TRBJ2-1	TRBV7-9	TRBD1	.	CASSPPDRGHEQFF	TGTGCCAGCAGCCCCCCGGACAGGGGCCATGAGCAGTTCTTC
TRBJ2-7	TRBV15	.	.	CATSREWGTAYEQYF	TGTGCCACCAGCAGAGAATGGGGCACGGCATACGAGCAGTACTTC
TRBJ2-7	TRBV5-3	TRBD2	.	CARSFTGTSGFYEQYF	TGTGCCAGAAGCTTTACCGGGACTAGCGGATTCTACGAGCAGTACTTC